The sequence of this TCR beta chain was determined in a study of HIV-infected patients and healthy controls. Overall study findings and caveats: Healthy control repertoires had roughly threefold more distinct CDR3s than untreated HIV+ repertoires, and higher Shannon diversity.

The repertoire came from unfractionated whole blood and reflected all unsorted peripheral T cells. As controls, roughly 9 uninfected healthy donors gave samples, and several gave two samples around 3 months apart. This clonotype was picked up many times. The antigen remains unidentified. Alpha and beta constant-region primers primed reverse transcription of approximately 0.55 ug RNA. Alpha and beta chain libraries were made separately by chain-specific third strand synthesis with multiplexing indices. Each CDR3 protein gets one entry after TCRdb re-called the 5' RACE reads with MiXCR. The table records roughly 13,000 distinct CDR3 sequences, about a tenth of them present only once. CDR1 and CDR2 from the germline V gene are DFQATT and SNEGSKA (reference sequence). The CDR3 totals 10 residues. V dropped 6 bases and J dropped 8 bases, with 8 bases sitting between them.

The clonotype comes from an adult in good health. The chain is built from TRBV20-1 and TRBJ2-1, with D possibly being TRBD2 (6 bases). Input material: blood. In nucleotides, the CDR3 is TGCAGTGCGACTAGTTATGAGCAGTTCTTC. This translates into CSATSYEQFF.